The clone carrying this T cell receptor (beta chain) was counted many times. Its antigen is currently unknown. The lymph nodes were axillary draining lymph nodes from breast cancer patients. TCRdb itself ran the multiplex PCR reads through MiXCR, one entry per CDR3 protein. The table records 150,000 to 200,000 distinct CDR3 sequences, around a third of them present only once. This specimen belongs to a study of breast tumors, draining lymph nodes, adjacent tissues. Study results and limitations: Data only fit, rather than demonstrated, lymph node origin of most tumor T cells. Tumor repertoires ranked between lymph nodes and nontumor tissue in diversity, with V and J gene preferences. Luminal-like breast cancer showed significantly higher tumor–nontumor repertoire similarity than basal-like. Data fit most tumor T cells coming from lymph node, expanding in tumor.

The receptor was derived from a female donor with breast cancer. Some clones in this sample may be carry-over from other donors' samples. Sequencing was performed on axillary lymph node tissue.

In nucleotides, the CDR3 is TGCAGCGGTATTGTCCGGGACAGGGAGTTAATTTCTGCAGATACGCAGTATTTT. Protein: CSGIVRDRELISADTQYF. The chain recombines TRBV29-1 with TRBJ2-3, with TRBD1 matching 9 bases. This CDR3 comprises 18 residues. V dropped 7 bases and J dropped 4; count of bases not matched to a gene: 21. Per the germline V gene, CDR1 is SQVTM and CDR2 is ANQGSEA.